This paragraph reports one T cell receptor beta chain. Trimming removed 2 bases from V and 15 bases from J; junction bases left unmatched: 7. This CDR3 is built from 13 residues. CDR1 and CDR2 (germline): SGHRS, YFSETQ. The entry originates in a study of PD-1 blockade in classical Hodgkin lymphoma. Using immunoSEQ multiplex PCR, the repertoire was profiled, and TCRdb retains in-frame clones only, with some absent. The repertoire holds roughly 50,000 clones, around 87% seen once, with approximately 15% in the top ten. Stated time point: cycle 4 day 1 (C4D1), after more than 5 weeks of nivolumab. Autologous stem cell transplantation was followed by relapse in every patient, and brentuximab vedotin exposure varied.

The sequences come from peripheral blood mononuclear cells (PBMCs), collected before the fourth cycle of nivolumab. The J gene is TRBJ2-1, the V gene TRBV5-1, with TRBD2 matching over 11 bases. The clonotype was recovered from a human donor with classical Hodgkin lymphoma. CDR3 amino acids: CASSFSGRAQPFF. DNA of the CDR3: TGCGCCAGCAGCTTTAGCGGGAGGGCCCAACCGTTCTTC. Filled out from reference TRBV5-1 and TRBJ2-1, the complete variable domain reads KAGVTQTPRYLIKTRGQQVTLSCSPISGHRSVSWYQQTPGQGLQFLFEYFSETQRNKGNFPGRFSGRQFSNSRSEMNVSTLELGDSALYLCASSFSGRAQPFFGPGTRLTVL.